Presented here are 23 T cell receptor beta chains from one specimen sequenced in a study of sequential checkpoint blockade in melanoma. Assay used: immunoSEQ multiplex PCR; TCRdb lists only in-frame clones, some missing. Of under 20,000 clones in the sample, around 78% are singletons; the top ten hold over 20%. As for treatment: randomized to nivolumab then ipilimumab (arm A) or the reverse (arm B). Source: CD8+ T cells sorted from blood (inferred from file names), taken from a patient given nivolumab and ipilimumab in sequence. The origin of the receptors is a human donor with melanoma.

The chain combines TRBV6-1 with TRBJ2-1, with 8 bases matching TRBD2. Trimming cost V 1 base and J 6 bases; bases outside gene matches: 5. CDR1 is MNHNS, CDR2 SASEGT, per germline. This CDR3 is 15 amino acids long. The CDR3 region has the DNA TGTGCCAGCAGTGAAGAGGTCAGCGGGGGCAATGAGCAGTTCTTC. Amino acid sequence: CASSEEVSGGNEQFF.

V is TRBV4-1 and J is TRBJ1-1, with TRBD1 matching over 7 bases. The V segment lost 6 bases and the J segment 4 bases; nucleotides outside the gene matches: 5. CDR3 length equals 13 residues. Germline-derived CDR1 and CDR2 are MGHRA and YSYEKL. The CDR3 DNA reads as TGCGCCAGCAGTCTGCAGGGGGTCACTGAAGCTTTCTTT. Translation: CASSLQGVTEAFF.

This clone was found once. CDR3 in amino acids: CASSGGELAPNEQFF. The CDR3 DNA follows: TGCGCCAGCAGTGGGGGGGAGCTAGCACCCAATGAGCAGTTCTTC. The chain joins TRBV10-1 to TRBJ2-1; D is possibly TRBD2 (6 bases). Trimming left V 4 bases short and J 6 bases short, with 16 bases between. The CDR3 consists of 15 residues. Per germline, CDR1 WNHNN and CDR2 SYGVQD (reference sequence).

The rearrangement uses TRBV30 and TRBJ1-1; tentative D call: TRBD1 (6 bases). V dropped 0 bases and J dropped 8 bases, with 16 bases sitting between them. The CDR3 sequence is 14 residues long. Germline V gene data show CDR1 as GTSNPN and CDR2 as SVGIG (reference sequence). CDR3 residues: CAWSVQQGEVEAFF. CDR3 coding DNA: TGTGCCTGGAGTGTACAACAGGGAGAGGTAGAAGCTTTCTTT.

V usage is TRBV9 and J usage is TRBJ2-1; 12 bases agree with TRBD2. Germline V gene sequence: CDR1 SGDLS, CDR2 YYNGEE. This CDR3 region has 17 residues. The J segment lost 3 bases and the V segment lost 0 bases, leaving 4 bases of the junction unmatched. CDR3 sequence: CASSVARTSGIYNEQFF. The CDR3 DNA is TGTGCCAGCAGCGTAGCCCGGACTAGCGGGATCTACAATGAGCAGTTCTTC.

This chain uses TRBV4-3 with TRBJ2-7; the D gene is possibly TRBD1 (5 bases). V lost 0 bases and J 2 bases, leaving 8 bases between the germline ends. There are 14 residues in the CDR3. From germline, CDR1 is LGHNA and CDR2 YSLEER. CDR3 sequence: CASSQDPGTYEQYF. The CDR3 DNA sequence: TGCGCCAGCAGCCAAGATCCAGGGACCTACGAGCAGTACTTC.

There are a few counts of this clone. The chain has TRBV19 and TRBJ2-1; 8 bases are shared with TRBD2. This CDR3 contains 14 residues. Germline CDR1 and CDR2: LNHDA and SQIVND (reference sequence). Unmatched junction bases numbered 9, after V lost 7 bases and J lost 7 bases. The DNA for the CDR3 is TGTGCCAGTACCCCGGTCATAGCGGGAAATGAGCAGTTCTTC. Protein: CASTPVIAGNEQFF.

This chain connects TRBV19 to TRBJ1-2, with D perhaps TRBD1 (5 bases). The CDR3 consists of 14 residues. V dropped 1 base and J dropped 2 bases, with 8 bases sitting between them. CDR1 and CDR2 from the germline V gene are LNHDA and SQIVND (reference sequence). The CDR3, as DNA: TGTGCCAGTAGTATAGTCGCAGGGAACTATGGCTACACCTTC. Its protein is CASSIVAGNYGYTF.

V gene TRBV15 combines with J gene TRBJ1-1; 7 nucleotides agree with TRBD1. The V gene end was trimmed by 7 bases and the J gene end by 0 bases; junction bases not matched to a gene: 5. CDR1 is LNHNV and CDR2 is YYDKDF in the germline V gene (reference sequence). The CDR3 loop spans 14 amino acids. CDR3: CATTTGKLNTEAFF. In nucleotides, the CDR3 is TGTGCCACCACGACAGGGAAACTGAACACTGAAGCTTTCTTT.

This chain uses TRBV7-3 with TRBJ1-1; no firm D call. Trimming removed 4 bases at V and 1 base at J, with 13 bases between. The CDR3 length is 15 residues. Looked up from germline, CDR1 is SGHTA and CDR2 is FQGTGA. The chain's CDR3 is CASSSNSGKNTEAFF. Written as DNA, the CDR3 is TGTGCCAGCAGCTCCAACAGCGGGAAGAACACTGAAGCTTTCTTT.

Written as DNA, the CDR3 is TGTGCCAGCAGCCGGACAGTCTTTAGCACAGATACGCAGTATTTT. Translating gives CASSRTVFSTDTQYF. J is TRBJ2-3 and V is TRBV6-4; perhaps TRBD1 as D (6 bases). Trimming shortened V by 6 bases and J by 0 bases, and 13 bases separated the two germline ends. CDR3 length: 15 residues. CDR1 and CDR2 (germline): MRHNA, SNTAGT.

The chain combines TRBV12-5 with TRBJ2-1, with 7 bases that match TRBD1. Per the germline V gene, CDR1 is LGHNT and CDR2 is FRNRAP. The J segment lost 0 bases and the V segment lost 7 bases, leaving 6 bases of the junction unmatched. The CDR3 sequence is 15 residues long. The CDR3 spells CASASGDSSYNEQFF. The CDR3 DNA reads TGTGCTAGTGCCTCAGGGGACAGCTCCTACAATGAGCAGTTCTTC.

The chain combines TRBV4-1 with TRBJ2-7, with 7 bases identical to TRBD1. Germline values: CDR1 MGHRA, CDR2 YSYEKL. With V trimmed by 0 bases and J by 7 bases, 6 bases remained unmatched. The CDR3 is made up of 14 amino acids. CDR3 sequence reads: CASSQDVQGWEQYF. The CDR3, as DNA: TGCGCCAGCAGCCAAGATGTACAGGGGTGGGAGCAGTACTTC.

This clone has only a few counts. This sequence joins TRBV9 and TRBJ1-1; D uncertain. V shed 4 bases and J shed 0 bases, with 13 bases lying between them. This CDR3 region has 15 residues. In germline, CDR1 is SGDLS, CDR2 YYNGEE. The CDR3 region is CASSPFLSLNTEAFF. The CDR3 DNA reads TGTGCCAGCAGCCCCTTCCTGAGCTTGAACACTGAAGCTTTCTTT. The whole variable domain, remainder taken from reference TRBV9 and TRBJ1-1, is DSGVTQTPKHLITATGQRVTLRCSPRSGDLSVYWYQQSLDQGLQFLIQYYNGEERAKGNILERFSAQQFPDLHSELNLSSLELGDSALYFCASSPFLSLNTEAFFGQGTRLTVV.

The V and J genes are TRBV7-6 and TRBJ2-7; D may be TRBD1 (5 bases). CDR3 length: 13 residues. Deletions cut 6 bases from V and 5 bases from J, with 14 bases between. The germline CDR1 and CDR2 sequences are SGHVS and FNYEAQ. The CDR3 nucleotides are TGTGCCAGCAGTTTATGGCAGGGCGACGAGCAGTACTTC. This codes for CASSLWQGDEQYF.

The V and J genes are TRBV5-4 and TRBJ2-2; 11 nucleotides line up with TRBD2. The trim removed 1 base at V and 3 bases at J, leaving 8 bases unmatched. The germline gives CDR1 SGHNT, CDR2 YYREEE (reference sequence). The CDR3 sequence is 18 residues long. CDR3 DNA sequence: TGTGCCAGCAGCTTGTCACCTACTAGCGGGAGACACACCGGGGAGCTGTTTTTT. Residues: CASSLSPTSGRHTGELFF.

Concerning this clone itself: Other nucleotide sequences from this sample produce the same CDR3. V is TRBV4-3 and J is TRBJ2-1; 9 bases line up with TRBD2. J was trimmed by 4 bases and V by 3 bases; bases with no gene match: 7. The germline V gene encodes CDR1 LGHNA and CDR2 YSLEER. This CDR3 region has 16 residues. The CDR3 region is CASSQEREATYNEQFF. The CDR3, as DNA: TGCGCCAGCAGCCAGGAGCGGGAGGCTACATACAATGAGCAGTTCTTC.

A few counts support this clone. The CDR3 nucleotides read TGTGCCAGCAGCCCGACGCCGGGACAGGGGAACACCGGGGAGCTGTTTTTT. This codes for CASSPTPGQGNTGELFF. The chain is built from TRBV7-9 and TRBJ2-2; the match to TRBD1 covers 9 bases. The CDR3 covers 17 residues. Germline lookup yields CDR1 SEHNR and CDR2 FQNEAQ (reference sequence). V was clipped by 5 bases and J by 1 base; unmatched bases: 8.

In its sample, this clone ranks as medium-sized. The chain uses TRBV7-9 and TRBJ1-2; D uncertain. The germline gives CDR1 SEHNR, CDR2 FQNEAQ (reference sequence). The CDR3 sequence is 12 residues long. V lost 5 bases to trimming and J lost 4 bases, with 8 bases between them. The CDR3 DNA follows: TGTGCCAGCAGCGATAACTCCTATGGCTACACCTTC. Translating gives CASSDNSYGYTF.

The chain carries TRBV28 and TRBJ2-7, with 8 bases aligning to TRBD1. The junction had 10 bases not matched to a gene; V was cut back by 4 bases and J by 2 bases. The V gene's germline CDR1 is MDHEN and CDR2 SYDVKM. This CDR3 contains 16 residues. In DNA, the CDR3 is TGTGCCAGCAGTTCCACCGGGACAGGTCTAACCTACGAGCAGTACTTC. Translated: CASSSTGTGLTYEQYF.

Concerning this clone: A read error may produce the germline difference seen at one junction end. V gene TRBV7-7 combines with J gene TRBJ2-1; 8 positions match TRBD2. CDR1 and CDR2 (germline): SSHAT, FNYEAQ (reference sequence). The CDR3 runs 15 residues. CDR3 sequence reads: CASSLSGRARDEQFF. CDR3 DNA: TGTGCTAGCAGCTTATCCGGGAGGGCCAGGGATGAGCAGTTCTTC.

The V and J genes are TRBV29-1 and TRBJ2-7; possible D gene TRBD2, 5 bases. This CDR3 is 13 amino acids long. The germline gives CDR1 SQVTM, CDR2 ANQGSEA. Trimming took off 7 bases at V and 0 bases at J, with 13 bases between the two ends. The CDR3 loop reads CSGLSGASYEQYF. The CDR3 DNA is TGCAGCGGTCTAAGCGGCGCCTCCTACGAGCAGTACTTC.

The chain uses TRBV28 and TRBJ2-1, with D perhaps TRBD2 (5 bases). CDR1 is MDHEN and CDR2 is SYDVKM in the germline V gene. The CDR3 has 16 residues. V was cut by 2 bases and J by 0 bases, with 11 bases left in between. Here the CDR3 DNA reads TGTGCCAGCAGTTTACCCTCGGGGAGCTCCTACAATGAGCAGTTCTTC. This sequence encodes CASSLPSGSSYNEQFF.